The entry that follows covers one T cell receptor (beta chain) sequence. Its antigen is not identified. The data are from a study of OX40 agonist ivuxolimab in advanced cancers. Study-wide context: Given to patients was ivuxolimab, an agonistic anti-OX40 (CD134) antibody.

Study observations and caveats: Dosing at 0.1 to 3.0 mg/kg was accompanied by clonal expansion of CD4+ and CD8+ blood T cells by week 6. Among expanded peripheral T cells, antigen specificity went undetermined.

Sequencing used immunoSEQ multiplex PCR; TCRdb keeps in-frame clones, though not all of them. The sample contains 89,000 or so clones, about 91% of which appear only once. Germline CDR1 is MDHEN and CDR2 is SYDVKM. V was clipped by 8 bases and J by 2 bases; unmatched bases: 13. The CDR3 spans 16 residues. Specimen: CD4+ or CD8+ T cells sorted from blood, collected in a trial of the OX40 agonist ivuxolimab. The chain has TRBV28 and TRBJ2-3; 7 bases align to TRBD2. The source is an adult with an advanced solid tumor such as melanoma, head and neck, liver or kidney cancer. This CDR3 reads CASPPTAGLPTDTQYF. The CDR3 coding sequence is TGTGCCAGCCCGCCCACGGCGGGACTACCCACAGATACGCAGTATTTT. The variable domain in full, with the rest retrieved from reference TRBV28 and TRBJ2-3, is DVKVTQSSRYLVKRTGEKVFLECVQDMDHENMFWYRQDPGLGLRLIYFSYDVKMKEKGDIPEGYSVSREKKERFSLILESASTNQTSMYLCASPPTAGLPTDTQYFGPGTRLTVL.